A single T cell receptor (beta chain) is shown here with its context. This sample stems from a study of blood T cell repertoires in COVID-19. Study background: Acute and convalescent COVID-19 samples came from the United States, Italy and Spain. PBMCs, B-cell-depleted T cells, or T cells provided the cDNA or gDNA that made up the material.

Between the trimmed V and J ends, which lost 6 bases and 7 bases, there was a span of 15 bases. This CDR3 has 13 residues. Authors' methods: Using reference gene primer amplification, nucleated cell counts were estimated. TCRdb's table, derived via immunoSEQ multiplex PCR, lists solely in-frame clones and lacks some. From that table come the V and J calls and clone size; the DNA was used to work out D and trimming. The table lists tens of thousands of clones, 70% to 90% of them singletons. The rearrangement uses TRBV12-3 or TRBV12-4 and TRBJ2-5; TRBD1 is a possible D gene (6 bases). The sequence came from a woman in her fifties or sixties with acute or convalescent COVID-19. The sequencing input was peripheral blood. CDR3 DNA: TGTGCCAGCAGACACCCAGGGGAGTTGACCCAGTACTTC. As protein: CASRHPGELTQYF.